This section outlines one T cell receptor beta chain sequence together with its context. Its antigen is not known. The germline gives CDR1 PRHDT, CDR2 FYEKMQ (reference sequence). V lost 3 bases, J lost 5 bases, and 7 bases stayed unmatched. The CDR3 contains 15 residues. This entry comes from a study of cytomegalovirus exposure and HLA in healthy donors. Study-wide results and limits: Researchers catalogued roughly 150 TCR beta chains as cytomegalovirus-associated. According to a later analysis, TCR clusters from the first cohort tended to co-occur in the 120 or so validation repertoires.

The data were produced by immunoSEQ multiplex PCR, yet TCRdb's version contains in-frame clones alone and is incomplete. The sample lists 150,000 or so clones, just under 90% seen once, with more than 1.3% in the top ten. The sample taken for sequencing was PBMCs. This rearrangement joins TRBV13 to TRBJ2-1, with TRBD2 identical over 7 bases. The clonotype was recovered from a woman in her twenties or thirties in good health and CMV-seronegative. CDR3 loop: CASSFTSGAHNEQFF. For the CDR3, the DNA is TGTGCCAGCAGCTTTACCAGCGGGGCCCACAATGAGCAGTTCTTC.